The clone carrying this T cell receptor (beta chain) was seen a few times. Its antigen is undetermined. Each CDR3 protein gets one entry after TCRdb re-called the reads with MiXCR. The table has over 100,000 distinct CDR3 sequences, around 29% seen once; the top ten hold roughly 77%. This CDR3 region has 15 residues. Germline V gene lookup returns CDR1 MNHEY and CDR2 SVGEGT. Trimming left V 6 bases short and J 0 bases short, with 15 bases between. The entry originates in a study of T cell repertoires in cytomegalovirus infection. Background on the study: Peptides in the study included HLA-C-restricted and HLA-B-restricted CMV epitopes. Public TCR beta signatures were indicative of both CMV infection and a matching HLA type.

Study-wide findings and caveats: Dominating the ex vivo response were TCR beta clonotypes that were CMV-specific and HLA-C-restricted.

The receptor's source is a human donor in good health (CMV status not recorded). Some clones in this sample may be carry-over from other donors' samples. Sequencing was performed on CD8+ T cells from cultured PBMCs, taken from culture after CMV antigen stimulation. The chain carries TRBV6-2 or TRBV6-3 and TRBJ2-7; D not certain. The chain's CDR3 is CASSPAAKPSYEQYF. The CDR3 nucleotides read TGTGCCAGCAGCCCCGCCGCTAAGCCCTCCTACGAGCAGTACTTC.